Listed below are T cell receptor beta chains from one sample, sequenced in a study of lymphopenia after photon versus proton radiotherapy. Repertoires were generated with immunoSEQ multiplex PCR, while TCRdb's copy carries only in-frame clones and drops some. The table records around 18,000 clones, about 79% of them present only once. The sample here was peripheral blood, taken from a patient treated with proton-based radiotherapy. Receptors originate from a man in his 70s with pancreatic cancer. Both conserved end residues are part of each CDR3. The D gene is left open where the match is weak. Part of the rows lack a size; the others show once, few, many or a class for expanded clones.

d_call	v_call	cdr3_length	j_call	clone_size	cdr3_nt	cdr3_aa
NA	TRBV5-4	14	TRBJ1-1	NA	TGTGCCAGCAGCGCGGGACAATCGAACACTGAAGCTTTCTTT	CASSAGQSNTEAFF
TRBD1	TRBV5-1	17	TRBJ1-4	NA	TGCGCCAGCAGCTTAGCTTCACGGACAGGGATTAATGAAAAACTGTTTTTT	CASSLASRTGINEKLFF
TRBD1	TRBV11-2	14	TRBJ2-5	NA	TGTGCCAGCAGCCTAGGGGGCTACCAAGAGACCCAGTACTTC	CASSLGGYQETQYF
NA	TRBV6-6	13	TRBJ1-2	NA	TGTGCCAGCAGTGAGGACAGCCGCTATGGCTACACCTTC	CASSEDSRYGYTF
NA	TRBV11-2	15	TRBJ2-5	NA	TGTGCCAGCAGCTCTCGGCCGTGGGGCCAAGAGACCCAGTACTTC	CASSSRPWGQETQYF
NA	TRBV5-5	13	TRBJ1-6	NA	TGTGCCAGCAGCTTCATCCCCATTTCACCCCTCCACTTT	CASSFIPISPLHF
NA	TRBV6-4	16	TRBJ2-1	once	TGTGCCAGCAGTAGGGCATTAGGTACTTCCTACAATGAGCAGTTCTTC	CASSRALGTSYNEQFF
NA	TRBV7-9	12	TRBJ2-7	few	TGTGCCAGCAGGGGCGAGTCCTACGAGCAGTACTTC	CASRGESYEQYF
TRBD1	TRBV6-5	13	TRBJ1-5	medium-sized	TGTGCCAGCAGCAGGACAGGGAATCAGCCCCAGCATTTT	CASSRTGNQPQHF
TRBD2	TRBV5-1	16	TRBJ2-5	NA	TGCGCCAGCAGCTTGGCCCCTAGCGGTTCCCAAGAGACCCAGTACTTC	CASSLAPSGSQETQYF
NA	TRBV1	17	TRBJ1-3	NA	TGCACCAGCAGCCAAGATGGGGCGGGGGCGAGGGGAAACACCATATATTTT	CTSSQDGAGARGNTIYF
TRBD2	TRBV7-2	15	TRBJ2-7	NA	TGTGCCAGCAGCTTAGAGGCTAGCGGGAGACACGAGCAGTACTTC	CASSLEASGRHEQYF
NA	TRBV19	14	TRBJ1-5	NA	TGTGCCAGTAGGTCGACCGGTAGCAATCAGCCCCAGCATTTT	CASRSTGSNQPQHF
NA	TRBV19	13	TRBJ2-7	NA	TGTGCCAGTAGTACGGGGGCGGGATACGAGCAGTACTTC	CASSTGAGYEQYF